The 19 T cell receptor beta chains given below trace back to one sample, sequenced in a study of HIV-infected patients and healthy controls. Alpha and beta constant-region primers primed reverse transcription of approximately 460 ng RNA. Each of the alpha and beta chains got its own library through chain-specific third strand synthesis with indices. One entry per CDR3 protein results from TCRdb running MiXCR on the 5' RACE reads. The table has some 17,000 distinct CDR3 sequences, 9.4% seen once. The repertoire came from unfractionated whole blood and reflected all unsorted peripheral T cells. The sequenced material came from blood. These receptors were obtained from an adult in good health.

In this sample, this clonotype is medium-sized. This chain connects TRBV20-1 to TRBJ2-3, with no clear D. The CDR3 runs 11 residues. Trimming left V 4 bases short and J 4 bases short, with 6 bases between. Germline CDR1 DFQATT, CDR2 SNEGSKA (reference sequence). The CDR3 protein is CSATPPDTQYF. The CDR3 DNA reads TGCAGTGCTACCCCCCCAGATACGCAGTATTTT.

This clonotype was detected only a few times. The rearrangement joins TRBV20-1 to TRBJ2-7; no definite D call. Germline loops: CDR1 DFQATT, CDR2 SNEGSKA (reference sequence). There are 16 residues in the CDR3. Between the trimmed V and J ends, which lost 3 bases and 3 bases, there was a span of 21 bases. The CDR3: CSASRPSARALYEQYF. CDR3 nucleotide sequence: TGCAGTGCTAGTAGACCATCGGCTAGAGCTCTCTACGAGCAGTACTTC.

The rearrangement joins TRBV20-1 to TRBJ1-1; D remains unclear. CDR3 size: 13 residues. The germline V and J ends were trimmed by 4 bases and 6 bases, with 15 bases remaining between them. Germline V gene sequence: CDR1 DFQATT, CDR2 SNEGSKA (reference sequence). DNA of the CDR3: TGCAGTGCTACCCGCTTCGATGGCCCTGAAGCTTTCTTT. This translates into CSATRFDGPEAFF.

Notes on this clonotype: Given a much more abundant clone one base away, this may be a read error. The V and J genes are TRBV2 and TRBJ2-1; 7 nucleotides line up with TRBD2. CDR3 length: 16 residues. Germline values: CDR1 SNHLY, CDR2 FYNNEI. With V trimmed by 5 bases and J by 4 bases, 11 bases remained unmatched. This CDR3 reads CASSPRSGTFYNEQFF. DNA of the CDR3: TGTGCCAGCAGTCCAAGGAGCGGGACTTTTTACAATGAGCAGTTCTTC.

This clonotype was recorded at least ten times. The CDR3 DNA sequence: TGTGCCAGCAGTTACTCTGGCGCTATTCACAATGAGCAGTTCTTC. It yields the protein CASSYSGAIHNEQFF. The genes are TRBV6-5 and TRBJ2-1; D remains ambiguous. V gave up 0 bases and J gave up 5 bases, with 11 bases separating them. There are 15 residues in the CDR3. Germline assignment: CDR1 MNHEY and CDR2 SVGAGI.

A remark on this clonotype: This could be a read error, since a much larger clone is one nucleotide away. This CDR3 reads CASSTGQGTDTQYF. The DNA for the CDR3 is TGCGCCAGCAGCACCGGACAGGGCACAGATACGCAGTATTTT. The chain recombines TRBV5-1 with TRBJ2-3, with 7 positions matching TRBD1. J lost 1 base, V lost 4 bases, and 3 bases had no gene match. CDR1 is SGHRS, CDR2 YFSETQ, per germline. The CDR3 runs 14 residues. The variable domain in full, with the rest retrieved from reference TRBV5-1 and TRBJ2-3, is KAGVTQTPRYLIKTRGQQVTLSCSPISGHRSVSWYQQTPGQGLQFLFEYFSETQRNKGNFPGRFSGRQFSNSRSEMNVSTLELGDSALYLCASSTGQGTDTQYFGPGTRLTVL.

This clonotype was observed a single time. This sequence joins TRBV25-1 and TRBJ2-2; D is perhaps TRBD1 or TRBD2 (6 bases each). Trimming shortened V by 5 bases and J by 4 bases, and 17 bases separated the two germline ends. This CDR3 is 16 amino acids long. CDR1 and CDR2 from the germline V gene are MGHDK and SYGVNS. In DNA form, the CDR3 reads TGTGCCAGCAGTCCCCATGGGGGGCGCGGCACCGGGGAGCTGTTTTTT. Its translation is CASSPHGGRGTGELFF.

This clonotype is labeled as medium-sized. The chain is built from TRBV11-3 and TRBJ2-5, with D uncertain. V lost 1 base to trimming and J lost 3 bases, with 12 bases between them. Germline-derived CDR1 and CDR2 are SGHNT and YENEEA. This CDR3 spans 15 amino acids. The CDR3 DNA sequence: TGTGCCAGCAGCTTAGTCTTCGGGCTAGAAGAGACCCAGTACTTC. It encodes CASSLVFGLEETQYF. The whole variable domain, filled in from reference TRBV11-3 and TRBJ2-5, reads EAGVVQSPRYKIIEKKQPVAFWCNPISGHNTLYWYLQNLGQGPELLIRYENEEAVDDSQLPKDRFSAERLKGVDSTLKIQPAELGDSAVYLCASSLVFGLEETQYFGPGTRLLVL.

This clonotype was observed at least ten times. V is TRBV4-1 and J is TRBJ2-2; the D gene is possibly TRBD2 (6 bases). The germline V gene has CDR1 MGHRA and CDR2 YSYEKL. The V end lost 4 bases, the J end lost 2 bases, and 11 bases lay between the germline ends. The CDR3 runs 15 residues. The CDR3 sequence is CASSLGTLNTGELFF. DNA of the CDR3: TGCGCCAGCAGCCTCGGGACTCTTAACACCGGGGAGCTGTTTTTT.

By frequency in the sample, this clonotype is medium-sized. The chain carries TRBV12-3 or TRBV12-4 and TRBJ1-5, with 7 bases aligning to TRBD1. The CDR3 is 15 residues long. V shed 5 bases, J shed 4 bases, and the junction held 8 bases outside the gene matches. The CDR3 spells CASSPTGAGNQPQHF. The CDR3 region has the DNA TGTGCCAGCAGTCCCACAGGGGCCGGGAATCAGCCCCAGCATTTT.

This clonotype occurred many times. The rearrangement links TRBV29-1 to TRBJ2-3; the match to TRBD2 covers 9 bases. The CDR3 contains 13 residues. V was pared by 4 bases and J by 3 bases, with 2 bases of the junction left unmatched. Per germline, CDR1 SQVTM and CDR2 ANQGSEA. CDR3 amino acids: CSVGLAATDTQYF. The DNA for the CDR3 is TGCAGCGTTGGACTAGCGGCGACAGATACGCAGTATTTT.

This clonotype was seen a few times. V is TRBV10-3 and J is TRBJ2-2; D is uncertain. Per germline, CDR1 ENHRY and CDR2 SYGVKD. The CDR3 spans 11 residues. The V end lost 8 bases, the J end lost 5 bases, and 6 bases lay between the germline ends. CDR3 sequence: CAILRTGELFF. In nucleotides, the CDR3 is TGTGCCATCCTTCGAACCGGGGAGCTGTTTTTT.

This clonotype was observed many times. DNA for the CDR3: TGTGCCAGCAGCCAAGGCCCCGGGACTAAAGAGACCCAGTACTTC. It is translated as CASSQGPGTKETQYF. The rearrangement joins TRBV3-1 to TRBJ2-5; 7 bases line up with TRBD2. V dropped 1 base and J dropped 3; count of bases not matched to a gene: 5. Germline V gene lookup returns CDR1 LGHDT and CDR2 YNNKEL (reference sequence). The CDR3 covers 15 residues.

Relative to its sample, this clonotype is medium-sized. J is TRBJ1-5 and V is TRBV6-5; no firm D call. The germline CDR1 and CDR2 sequences are MNHEY and SVGAGI. CDR3 length: 12 residues. Deletions cut 5 bases from V and 4 bases from J, with 6 bases between. The CDR3 DNA reads as TGTGCCAGCAGTACATCTAATCAGCCCCAGCATTTT. It codes for CASSTSNQPQHF.

This clonotype was found many times. This rearrangement joins TRBV6-5 to TRBJ2-3; possible D gene TRBD1, 6 bases. CDR3 size: 18 residues. Germline lookup yields CDR1 MNHEY and CDR2 SVGAGI. V lost 2 bases and J lost 0, with 18 bases in between. The CDR3 DNA follows: TGTGCCAGCAGTTACGCAGAGCAGGGGCTCCTTAGCACAGATACGCAGTATTTT. This codes for CASSYAEQGLLSTDTQYF.

This clonotype was counted ten times or more. The chain links TRBV4-3 to TRBJ2-4, with 12 bases lining up with TRBD2. In germline, CDR1 is LGHNA, CDR2 YSLEER. There are 18 residues in the CDR3. With V trimmed by 0 bases and J by 8 bases, 11 bases remained unmatched. CDR3 DNA sequence: TGCGCCAGCAGCCAAGATTTTAGACTAGCGGGAGAGGCGGACATTCAGTACTTC. Translation: CASSQDFRLAGEADIQYF.

By frequency in the sample, this clonotype is medium-sized (0.01 to 0.1%). J is TRBJ2-3 and V is TRBV12-3 or TRBV12-4, with 9 nucleotides matching TRBD2. The V gene end was trimmed by 10 bases and the J gene end by 0 bases; junction bases not matched to a gene: 14. The CDR3 extends over 17 amino acids. The chain's CDR3 is CATLPSGIVSSTDTQYF. The DNA for the CDR3 is TGTGCCACCCTTCCTAGCGGGATAGTCTCTAGCACAGATACGCAGTATTTT.

A few counts support this clonotype. This chain uses TRBV19 with TRBJ1-1; D call uncertain. This CDR3 has 17 amino acids. Between the trimmed V and J ends, which lost 3 bases and 1 base, there was a span of 18 bases. Germline values: CDR1 LNHDA, CDR2 SQIVND (reference sequence). The DNA of the CDR3 is TGTGCCAGTAGTATTTCCAGCCAAATATGGTCGAACACTGAAGCTTTCTTT. This codes for CASSISSQIWSNTEAFF.

This clonotype appeared many times. V usage is TRBV20-1 and J usage is TRBJ2-1, with D perhaps given as TRBD1 or TRBD2 (6 bases each). V lost 4 bases and J 3 bases, leaving 19 bases between the germline ends. Per germline, CDR1 DFQATT and CDR2 SNEGSKA (reference sequence). This CDR3 contains 16 residues. The CDR3, as DNA: TGCAGTGCTACGTACCTGACAGGAGGGCACTACAATGAGCAGTTCTTC. Its translation: CSATYLTGGHYNEQFF.